This T cell receptor (beta chain) was sequenced during a study of T cell responses to AZD1222 COVID-19 vaccine. Overall study findings and caveats: Donors, mostly white British, included more females; clonal diversity was possibly underestimated.

Regarding this clone: As yet, its antigen is unknown.

Sequencing used immunoSEQ multiplex PCR; TCRdb keeps in-frame clones, though not all of them. The table has about 97,000 clones, around nine tenths seen once. Germline lookup yields CDR1 SGHTA and CDR2 FQGNSA. The V end was cut by 1 base, the J end by 14 bases, with 21 bases between. The length of the CDR3 is 16 residues. This clonotype originated in an adult in good health. V is TRBV7-2 and J is TRBJ1-6; the D is unclear. The specimen comprised peripheral blood, sampled on day 0 of AZD1222 vaccination. CDR3 bases: TGTGCCAGCAGCTTAGGTGGCAAAAGCCGGTTGATCGCCCTCCACTTT. Protein product: CASSLGGKSRLIALHF.